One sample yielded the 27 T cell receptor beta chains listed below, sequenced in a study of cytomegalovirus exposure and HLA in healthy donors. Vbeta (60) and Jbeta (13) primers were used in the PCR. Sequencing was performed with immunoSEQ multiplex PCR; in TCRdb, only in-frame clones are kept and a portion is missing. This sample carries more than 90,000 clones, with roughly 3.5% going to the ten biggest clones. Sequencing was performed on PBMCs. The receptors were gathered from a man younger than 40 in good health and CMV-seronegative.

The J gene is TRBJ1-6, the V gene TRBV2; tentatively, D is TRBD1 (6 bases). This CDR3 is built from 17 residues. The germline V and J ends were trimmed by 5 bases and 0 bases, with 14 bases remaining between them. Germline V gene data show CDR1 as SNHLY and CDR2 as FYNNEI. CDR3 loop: CASSLYQGFSYNSPLHF. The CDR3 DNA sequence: TGTGCCAGCAGTCTATACCAGGGGTTCTCCTATAATTCACCCCTCCACTTT.

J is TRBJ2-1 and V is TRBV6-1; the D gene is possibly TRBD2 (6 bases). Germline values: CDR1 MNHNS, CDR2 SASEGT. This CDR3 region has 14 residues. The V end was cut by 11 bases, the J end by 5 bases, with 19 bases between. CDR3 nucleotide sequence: TGTGCCGTTCCGGGACGGGAGAGCGACAATGAGCAGTTCTTC. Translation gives CAVPGRESDNEQFF.

The CDR3 nucleotides read TGTGCCAGCAGCTCCTTAGGGACAGGGGGCAAGGAGACCCAGTACTTC. This codes for CASSSLGTGGKETQYF. The gene calls are TRBV2 and TRBJ2-5; 12 bases are a match to TRBD1. V shed 6 bases, J shed 5 bases, and the junction held 10 bases outside the gene matches. The CDR3 is 16 amino acids. Germline V CDR1 and CDR2: SNHLY, FYNNEI.

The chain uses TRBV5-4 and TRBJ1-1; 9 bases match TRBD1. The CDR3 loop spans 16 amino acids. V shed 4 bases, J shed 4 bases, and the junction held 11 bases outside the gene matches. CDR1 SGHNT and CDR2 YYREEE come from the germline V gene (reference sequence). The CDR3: CASSRAPGQGFTEAFF. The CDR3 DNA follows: TGTGCCAGCAGCCGAGCTCCGGGACAGGGATTCACTGAAGCTTTCTTT.

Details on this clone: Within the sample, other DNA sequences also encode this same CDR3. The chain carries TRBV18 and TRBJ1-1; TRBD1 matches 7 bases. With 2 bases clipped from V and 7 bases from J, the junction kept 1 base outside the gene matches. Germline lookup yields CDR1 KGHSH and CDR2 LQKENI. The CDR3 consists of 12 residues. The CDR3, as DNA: TGTGCCAGCTCACCAAGGACAGGTGAAGCTTTCTTT. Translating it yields CASSPRTGEAFF.

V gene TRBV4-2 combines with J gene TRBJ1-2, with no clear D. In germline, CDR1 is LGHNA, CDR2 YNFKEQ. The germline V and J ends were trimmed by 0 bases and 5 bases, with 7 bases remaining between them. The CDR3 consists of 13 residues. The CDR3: CASSQDQEYGYTF. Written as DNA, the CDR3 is TGTGCCAGCAGCCAAGATCAAGAGTATGGCTACACCTTC.

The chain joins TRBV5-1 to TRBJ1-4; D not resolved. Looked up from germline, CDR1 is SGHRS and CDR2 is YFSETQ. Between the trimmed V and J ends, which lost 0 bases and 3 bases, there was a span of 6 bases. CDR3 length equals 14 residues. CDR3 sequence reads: CASSLGAANEKLFF. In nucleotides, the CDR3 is TGCGCCAGCAGCTTGGGTGCGGCTAATGAAAAACTGTTTTTT.

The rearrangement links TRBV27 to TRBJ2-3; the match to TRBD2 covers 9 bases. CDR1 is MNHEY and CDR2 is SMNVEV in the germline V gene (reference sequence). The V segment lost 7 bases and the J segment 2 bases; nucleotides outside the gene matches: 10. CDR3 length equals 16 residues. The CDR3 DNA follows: TGTGCCAGCACCATGAGGGCTAGCGGGGACACAGATACGCAGTATTTT. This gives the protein CASTMRASGDTDTQYF.

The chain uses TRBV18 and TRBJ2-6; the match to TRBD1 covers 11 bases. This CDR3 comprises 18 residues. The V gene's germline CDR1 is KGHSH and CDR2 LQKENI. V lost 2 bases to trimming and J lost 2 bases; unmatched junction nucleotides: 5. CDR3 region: CASSPLGQGVPGANVLTF. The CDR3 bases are TGTGCCAGCTCACCATTGGGACAGGGGGTGCCTGGGGCCAACGTCCTGACTTTC.

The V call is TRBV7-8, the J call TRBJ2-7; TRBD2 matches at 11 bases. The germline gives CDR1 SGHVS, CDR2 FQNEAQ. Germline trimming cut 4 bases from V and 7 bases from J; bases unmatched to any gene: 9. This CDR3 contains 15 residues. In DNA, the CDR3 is TGTGCCAGCAGCTGGGTACCGACTAGCGGGGTAGAGCAGTACTTC. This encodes CASSWVPTSGVEQYF.

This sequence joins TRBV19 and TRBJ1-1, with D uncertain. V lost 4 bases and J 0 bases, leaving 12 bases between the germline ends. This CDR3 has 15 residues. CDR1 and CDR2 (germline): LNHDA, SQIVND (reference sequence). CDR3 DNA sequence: TGTGCCAGTAGTACAGACACTCCCGTGAACACTGAAGCTTTCTTT. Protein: CASSTDTPVNTEAFF.

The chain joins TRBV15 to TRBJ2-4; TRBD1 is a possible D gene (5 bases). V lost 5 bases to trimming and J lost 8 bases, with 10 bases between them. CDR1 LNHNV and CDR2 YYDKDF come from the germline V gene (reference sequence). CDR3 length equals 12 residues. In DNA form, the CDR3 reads TGTGCCACCAGCCAGGGTCAGTACATTCAGTACTTC. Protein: CATSQGQYIQYF.

CDR3 amino acids: CATSRGGGANEQFF. Here the CDR3 DNA reads TGTGCCACCAGCAGAGGCGGGGGGGCGAATGAGCAGTTCTTC. V usage is TRBV15 and J usage is TRBJ2-1, with 9 bases aligning to TRBD2. Unmatched junction bases numbered 2, after V lost 1 base and J lost 7 bases. The CDR3 runs 14 residues. CDR1 is LNHNV and CDR2 is YYDKDF in the germline V gene (reference sequence).

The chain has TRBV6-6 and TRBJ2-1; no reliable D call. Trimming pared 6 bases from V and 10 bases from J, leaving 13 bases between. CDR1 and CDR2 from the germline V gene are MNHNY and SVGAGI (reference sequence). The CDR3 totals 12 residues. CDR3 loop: CASSQRLQEQFF. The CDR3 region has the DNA TGTGCCAGCAGCCAGCGACTTCAGGAGCAGTTCTTC.

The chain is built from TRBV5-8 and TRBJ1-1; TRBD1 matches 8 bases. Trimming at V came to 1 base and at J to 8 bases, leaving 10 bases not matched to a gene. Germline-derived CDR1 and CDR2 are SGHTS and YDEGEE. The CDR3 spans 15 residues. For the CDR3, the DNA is TGTGCCAGCAGCTTGTTTACCGGGACAGGCCCCGAAGCTTTCTTT. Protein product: CASSLFTGTGPEAFF. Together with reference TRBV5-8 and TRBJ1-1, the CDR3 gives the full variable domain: EAGVTQSPTHLIKTRGQQATLRCSPISGHTSVYWYQQALGLGLQFLLWYDEGEERNRGNFPPRFSGRQFPNYSSELNVNALELEDSALYLCASSLFTGTGPEAFFGQGTRLTVV.

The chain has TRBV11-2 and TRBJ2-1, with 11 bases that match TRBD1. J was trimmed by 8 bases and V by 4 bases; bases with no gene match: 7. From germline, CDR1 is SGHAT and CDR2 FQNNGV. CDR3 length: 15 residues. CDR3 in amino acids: CASSSGTGGSYEQFF. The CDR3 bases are TGTGCCAGCAGCTCCGGGACAGGGGGTAGCTATGAGCAGTTCTTC.

Written as DNA, the CDR3 is TGCGCCAGCAGCCAAGTAGTGACAATCGAAAAACTGTTTTTT. Residues: CASSQVVTIEKLFF. The gene calls are TRBV4-1 and TRBJ1-4; D gene ambiguous. The germline V and J ends were trimmed by 1 base and 8 bases, with 11 bases remaining between them. The CDR3 has 14 amino acids. Germline-derived CDR1 and CDR2 are MGHRA and YSYEKL.

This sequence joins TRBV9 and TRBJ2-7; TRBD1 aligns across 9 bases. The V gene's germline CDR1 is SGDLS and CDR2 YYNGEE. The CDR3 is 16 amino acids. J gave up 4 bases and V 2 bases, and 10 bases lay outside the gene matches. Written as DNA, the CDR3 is TGTGCCAGCAGCGTGACTACCGGGACAGGGACATACGAGCAGTACTTC. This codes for CASSVTTGTGTYEQYF.

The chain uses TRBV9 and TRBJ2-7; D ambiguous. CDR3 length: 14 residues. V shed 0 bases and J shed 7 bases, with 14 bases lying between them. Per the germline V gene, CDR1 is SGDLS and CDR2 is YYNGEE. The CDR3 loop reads CASSVATGFLEQYF. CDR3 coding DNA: TGTGCCAGCAGCGTAGCTACCGGGTTCCTAGAGCAGTACTTC. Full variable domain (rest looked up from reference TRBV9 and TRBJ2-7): DSGVTQTPKHLITATGQRVTLRCSPRSGDLSVYWYQQSLDQGLQFLIQYYNGEERAKGNILERFSAQQFPDLHSELNLSSLELGDSALYFCASSVATGFLEQYFGPGTRLTVT.

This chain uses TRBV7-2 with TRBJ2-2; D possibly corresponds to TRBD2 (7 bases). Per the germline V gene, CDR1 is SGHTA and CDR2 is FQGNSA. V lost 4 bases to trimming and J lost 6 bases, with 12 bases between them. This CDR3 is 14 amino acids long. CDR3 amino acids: CASSWTAGPGELFF. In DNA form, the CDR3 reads TGTGCCAGCAGCTGGACAGCGGGGCCCGGGGAGCTGTTTTTT.

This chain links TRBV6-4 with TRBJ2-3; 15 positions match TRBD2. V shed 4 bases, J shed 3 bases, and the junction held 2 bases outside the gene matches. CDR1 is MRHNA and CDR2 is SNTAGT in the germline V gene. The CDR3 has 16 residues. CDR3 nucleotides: TGTGCCAGCAGTGCCGGGACTAGCGGGGGGACAGATACGCAGTATTTT. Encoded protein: CASSAGTSGGTDTQYF.

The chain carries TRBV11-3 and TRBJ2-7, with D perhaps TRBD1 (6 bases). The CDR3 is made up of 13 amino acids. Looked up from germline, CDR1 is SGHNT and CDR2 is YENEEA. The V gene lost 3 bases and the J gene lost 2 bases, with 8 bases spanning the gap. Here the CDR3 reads CASSLTGAYEQYF. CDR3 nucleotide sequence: TGTGCCAGCAGCTTGACAGGTGCCTACGAGCAGTACTTC.

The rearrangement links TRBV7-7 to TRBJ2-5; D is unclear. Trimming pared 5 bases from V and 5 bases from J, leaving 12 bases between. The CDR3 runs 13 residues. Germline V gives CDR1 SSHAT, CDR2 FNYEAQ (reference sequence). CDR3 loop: CASSPDPRETQYF. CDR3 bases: TGTGCCAGCAGCCCCGACCCTAGGGAGACCCAGTACTTC.

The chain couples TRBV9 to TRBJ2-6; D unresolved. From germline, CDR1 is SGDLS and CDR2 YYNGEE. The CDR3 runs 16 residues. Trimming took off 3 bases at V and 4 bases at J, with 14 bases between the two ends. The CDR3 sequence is CASSAPGSLGANVLTF. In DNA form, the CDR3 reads TGTGCCAGCAGCGCCCCTGGCTCTCTGGGGGCCAACGTCCTGACTTTC.

Written as DNA, the CDR3 is TGCGCCAGCCTTCCAGCGGGGGGGGATACGCAGTATTTT. Protein: CASLPAGGDTQYF. The gene calls are TRBV5-1 and TRBJ2-3, with 10 nucleotides matching TRBD2. CDR3 length: 13 amino acids. Germline values: CDR1 SGHRS, CDR2 YFSETQ. V lost 7 bases and J lost 6; bases outside the gene matches: 5.

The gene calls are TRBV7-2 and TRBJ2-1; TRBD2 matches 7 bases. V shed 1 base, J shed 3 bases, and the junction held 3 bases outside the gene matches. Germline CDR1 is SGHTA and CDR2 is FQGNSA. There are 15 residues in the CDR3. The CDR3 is CASSLGWGGYNEQFF. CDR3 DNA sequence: TGTGCCAGCAGCTTAGGATGGGGGGGCTACAATGAGCAGTTCTTC.

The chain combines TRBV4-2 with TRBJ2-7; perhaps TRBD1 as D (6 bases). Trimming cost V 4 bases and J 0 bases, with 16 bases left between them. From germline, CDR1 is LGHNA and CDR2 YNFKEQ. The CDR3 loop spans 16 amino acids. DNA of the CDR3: TGTGCCAGCAGCCGAGGGGGAACAGGGCCCTCCTACGAGCAGTACTTC. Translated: CASSRGGTGPSYEQYF.